These 9 T cell receptor beta chains came from one sample sequenced in a study of cytotoxic CD8 clonotypes in ibrutinib-treated CLL. Repertoires were generated with immunoSEQ multiplex PCR, while TCRdb's copy carries only in-frame clones and drops some. This table holds approximately 300,000 clones, about 80% found once. The sequencing used PBMCs, collected before ibrutinib treatment. These TCRs come from a human donor with chronic lymphocytic leukemia.

The rearrangement uses TRBV2 and TRBJ1-3; 8 bases are a match to TRBD1. Germline lookup yields CDR1 SNHLY and CDR2 FYNNEI. CDR3 length: 15 amino acids. Losses at the gene ends were 7 bases for V and 0 bases for J; bases not matched to a gene: 5. This CDR3 is CASNTGTGSGNTIYF. CDR3 nucleotides: TGTGCCAGCAATACCGGGACAGGCTCTGGAAACACCATATATTTT.

V usage is TRBV19 and J usage is TRBJ1-1; TRBD1 agrees at 7 bases. There are 14 residues in the CDR3. After removal of 5 bases from V and 1 base from J, the junction contained 4 bases not matched to a gene. CDR1 LNHDA and CDR2 SQIVND come from the germline V gene (reference sequence). The DNA of the CDR3 is TGTGCCAGTAGTCTGGGACAGAAGAACACTGAAGCTTTCTTT. Protein sequence: CASSLGQKNTEAFF.

The rearrangement uses TRBV4-1 and TRBJ1-2; D ambiguous. Germline-derived CDR1 and CDR2 are MGHRA and YSYEKL. The CDR3 is made up of 13 amino acids. V lost 0 bases to trimming and J lost 10 bases, with 12 bases between them. This CDR3 reads CASSQDPWDDYTF. In nucleotides, the CDR3 is TGCGCCAGCAGCCAAGATCCGTGGGATGACTACACCTTC.

The V call is TRBV25-1, the J call TRBJ2-7; 7 nucleotides line up with TRBD2. Germline CDR1 MGHDK, CDR2 SYGVNS. Losses at the gene ends were 5 bases for V and 0 bases for J; bases not matched to a gene: 4. CDR3 length equals 14 residues. CDR3 loop: CASSRAGPSYEQYF. DNA of the CDR3: TGTGCCAGCAGTAGAGCGGGACCCTCCTACGAGCAGTACTTC.

This clone was picked up a small number of times. This chain joins TRBV6-1 and TRBJ1-3; perhaps TRBD1 as D (6 bases). The V gene's germline CDR1 is MNHNS and CDR2 SASEGT. This CDR3 region has 14 residues. V lost 2 bases to trimming and J lost 1 base, with 6 bases between them. CDR3 residues: CASSEQGSGNTIYF. Here the CDR3 DNA reads TGTGCCAGCAGTGAACAGGGGTCTGGAAACACCATATATTTT.

On this clone: An end of the junction differs from the germline gene, which may be a read error. The chain has TRBV7-7 and TRBJ2-5; no reliable D call. From germline, CDR1 is SSHAT and CDR2 FNYEAQ (reference sequence). CDR3 length: 13 amino acids. CDR3 amino acids: CASSWKYEKTQYF. DNA for the CDR3: TGTGCTAGCAGCTGGAAGTATGAGAAGACCCAGTACTTC.

The chain links TRBV6-1 to TRBJ1-5, with unresolved D. The germline gives CDR1 MNHNS, CDR2 SASEGT. This CDR3 contains 17 residues. V lost 1 base and J 1 base, leaving 14 bases between the germline ends. CDR3 in amino acids: CASSEVRILRSNQPQHF. The CDR3, as DNA: TGTGCCAGCAGTGAAGTGCGGATCCTTAGGAGCAATCAGCCCCAGCATTTT.

This rearrangement joins TRBV5-4 to TRBJ2-3, with TRBD1 matching 8 bases. This CDR3 contains 16 residues. Germline V lookup: CDR1 SGHNT, CDR2 YYREEE (reference sequence). Trimming at V came to 4 bases and at J to 6 bases, leaving 13 bases not matched to a gene. The CDR3, as DNA: TGTGCCAGCAGCCGCCCAAAGGACAGGGTGGATGATACGCAGTATTTT. Amino acids: CASSRPKDRVDDTQYF.

Worth noting for this clone: Sequence at one end of the junction differs from germline and may be a read error. V and J are TRBV30 and TRBJ1-1; D unresolved. The CDR3 runs 19 residues. Germline V gives CDR1 GTSNPN, CDR2 SVGIG (reference sequence). The DNA of the CDR3 is TGCCCCACCACCACGGAGTGTAAAGTCCAGATCCTAGGGAACACTGAAGCTTTCTTT. It encodes CPTTTECKVQILGNTEAFF.